This T cell receptor (beta chain) was sequenced during a study of T cell responses to AZD1222 COVID-19 vaccine. Using immunoSEQ multiplex PCR, the repertoire was profiled, and TCRdb retains in-frame clones only, with some absent. The profile shows approximately 140,000 clones, around 93% of them singletons. The CDR3 spans 14 residues. The V and J ends lost 3 bases and 8 bases, in that order; junction bases with no gene match: 7. Germline V gene data show CDR1 as MDHEN and CDR2 as SYDVKM. The sequence was obtained from an adult in good health. The sample here was peripheral blood, taken on day 0 of AZD1222 vaccination. V and J are TRBV28 and TRBJ1-2; 9 bases fit TRBD1. CDR3 DNA sequence: TGTGCCAGCAGTTTCTGGGACAGGGTGACCGGCTACACCTTC. It yields the protein CASSFWDRVTGYTF.